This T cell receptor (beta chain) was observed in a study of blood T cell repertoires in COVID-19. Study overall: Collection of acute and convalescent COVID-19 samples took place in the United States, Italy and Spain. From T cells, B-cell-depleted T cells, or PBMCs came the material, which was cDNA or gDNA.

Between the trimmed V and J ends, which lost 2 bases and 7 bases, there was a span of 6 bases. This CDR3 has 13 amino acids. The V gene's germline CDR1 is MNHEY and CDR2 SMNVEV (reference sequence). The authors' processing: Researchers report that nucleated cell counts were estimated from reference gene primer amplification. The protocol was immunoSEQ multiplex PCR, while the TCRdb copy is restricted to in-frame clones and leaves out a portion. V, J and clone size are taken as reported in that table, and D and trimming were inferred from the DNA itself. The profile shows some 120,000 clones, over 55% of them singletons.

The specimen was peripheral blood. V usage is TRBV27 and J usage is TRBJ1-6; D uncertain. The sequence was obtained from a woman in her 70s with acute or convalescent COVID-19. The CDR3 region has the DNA TGTGCCAGCAGTTTAGCGAGGAATTCACCCCTCCACTTT. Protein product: CASSLARNSPLHF.